This is a list of T cell receptor beta chains from one sample in a study of CD8 T cell repertoires and HIV-1 epitope variants. Produced via immunoSEQ multiplex PCR; TCRdb's table is partial and in-frame only. Of about 90,000 clones listed, roughly four fifths are singletons. The sample was uncultured baseline CD8+ T cells from peripheral blood mononuclear cells (PBMCs). These receptors all come from a male donor with HIV. Each CDR3 is given with its conserved first and last residue. Each record gives: clone size, J gene, V gene, D gene, CDR3 DNA, CDR3 protein. The D gene is left open where the match is weak. Rows may omit the clone size; those that give it use once, few, many or a size class.

NA TRBJ2-2 TRBV19 NA TGTGCCAGTAGAAAAGGGGGGTTCATCACCGGGGAGCTGTTTTTT CASRKGGFITGELFF
NA TRBJ1-1 TRBV27 TRBD1 TGTGCCAGCAGTACGGGACAGATGAACACTGAAGCTTTCTTT CASSTGQMNTEAFF
few TRBJ2-7 TRBV7-9 NA TGTGCCAGCAGCTCCCCATTTGACTACGAGCAGTACTTC CASSSPFDYEQYF
NA TRBJ1-3 TRBV27 NA TGTGCCAGCAGTTCGACGCCTTCTGGAAACACCATATATTTT CASSSTPSGNTIYF
NA TRBJ2-7 TRBV7-6 NA TGTGCCAGCAGCTTAGTACAGCATATGCGGGGGCAGTACTTC CASSLVQHMRGQYF
once TRBJ1-1 TRBV10-3 NA TGTGCCATCAGTGATTCGACCGGGGGCGAAGCTTTCTTT CAISDSTGGEAFF
NA TRBJ2-3 TRBV5-6 NA TGTGCCAGCAGCTTATTCGCGTGGACATCTAGCACAGATACGCAGTATTTT CASSLFAWTSSTDTQYF
NA TRBJ2-7 TRBV5-1 TRBD2 TGCGCCAGCAGCACGGGGACTAGCGGGAGCTGGGAGCAGTACTTC CASSTGTSGSWEQYF
few TRBJ1-6 TRBV21-1 NA TGTGCCAGCCACGGTGTTGAGGACGCTGTCCGGAATTCACCCCTCCACTTT CASHGVEDAVRNSPLHF
few TRBJ2-7 TRBV27 NA TGTGCCAGCGGTAACTGGCCTGCGGGCGAGCAGTACTTC CASGNWPAGEQYF
NA TRBJ2-1 TRBV4-1 TRBD2 TGCGCCAGCAGCCAAGACTCAAATAGACTAGCGGCTCGCGAGCAGTTCTTC CASSQDSNRLAAREQFF